Reported below is one TCR beta chain. Its cognate antigen is unknown. This record comes from a study of cytomegalovirus exposure and HLA in healthy donors. Findings and limits, study-wide: The classifier, whose performance was assessed in both the original and validation cohorts, reportedly diagnosed cytomegalovirus status with high specificity and sensitivity.

The data were produced by immunoSEQ multiplex PCR, yet TCRdb's version contains in-frame clones alone and is incomplete. Found here are some 50,000 clones, 94% of them singletons; the top ten hold roughly 7.1%. Source material: PBMCs. The TCR sequence derives from a woman aged 18-35 years in good health and CMV-seropositive.

The CDR3 nucleotides are TGTGCCAGTAGGAAACCCGGGACTAGCGCGGTTGGGCATAATGAGCAGTTCTTC. It yields the protein CASRKPGTSAVGHNEQFF. V usage is TRBV19 and J usage is TRBJ2-1; 10 positions agree with TRBD2. Germline V lookup: CDR1 LNHDA, CDR2 SQIVND (reference sequence). The length of the CDR3 is 18 residues. J gave up 7 bases and V 6 bases, and 18 bases lay outside the gene matches. The full variable domain, in which reference TRBV19 and TRBJ2-1 provide the parts outside the CDR3, is DGGITQSPKYLFRKEGQNVTLSCEQNLNHDAMYWYRQDPGQGLRLIYYSQIVNDFQKGDIAEGYSVSREKKESFPLTVTSAQKNPTAFYLCASRKPGTSAVGHNEQFFGPGTRLTVL.